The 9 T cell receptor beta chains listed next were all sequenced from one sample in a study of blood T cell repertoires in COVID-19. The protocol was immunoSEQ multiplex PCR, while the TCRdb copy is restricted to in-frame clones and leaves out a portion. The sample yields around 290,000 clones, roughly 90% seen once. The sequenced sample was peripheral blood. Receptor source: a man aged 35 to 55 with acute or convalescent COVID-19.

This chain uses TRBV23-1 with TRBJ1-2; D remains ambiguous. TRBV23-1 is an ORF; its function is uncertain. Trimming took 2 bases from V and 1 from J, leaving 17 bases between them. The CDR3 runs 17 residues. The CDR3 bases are TGCGCCAGCAGTCAAAACCGGGAGCCCTCGGTTAACTATGGCTACACCTTC. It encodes CASSQNREPSVNYGYTF.

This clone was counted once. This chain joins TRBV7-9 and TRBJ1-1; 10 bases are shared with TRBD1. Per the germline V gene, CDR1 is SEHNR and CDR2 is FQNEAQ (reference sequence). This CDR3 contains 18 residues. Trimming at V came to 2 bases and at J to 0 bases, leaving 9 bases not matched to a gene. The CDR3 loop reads CASSLSGTGEGMNTEAFF. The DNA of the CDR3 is TGTGCCAGCAGCTTATCCGGGACAGGGGAAGGCATGAACACTGAAGCTTTCTTT.

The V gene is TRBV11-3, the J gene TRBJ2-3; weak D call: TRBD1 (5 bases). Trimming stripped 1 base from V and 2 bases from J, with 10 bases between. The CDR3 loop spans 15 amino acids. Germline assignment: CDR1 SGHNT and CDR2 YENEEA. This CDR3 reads CASSLGRAFTDTQYF. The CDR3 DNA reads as TGTGCCAGCAGCTTAGGCAGGGCCTTCACAGATACGCAGTATTTT.

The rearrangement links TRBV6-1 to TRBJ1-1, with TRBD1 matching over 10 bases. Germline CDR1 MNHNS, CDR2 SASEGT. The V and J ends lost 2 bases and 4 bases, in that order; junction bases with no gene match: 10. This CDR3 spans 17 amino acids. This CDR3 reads CASSETGTGVLGTEAFF. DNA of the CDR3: TGTGCCAGCAGTGAAACCGGGACAGGGGTCCTGGGCACTGAAGCTTTCTTT.

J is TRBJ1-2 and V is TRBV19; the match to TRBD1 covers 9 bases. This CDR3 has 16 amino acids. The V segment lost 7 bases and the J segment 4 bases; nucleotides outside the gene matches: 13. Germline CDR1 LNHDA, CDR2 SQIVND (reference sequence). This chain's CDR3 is CASTRTPGQGTYGYTF. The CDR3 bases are TGTGCCAGTACGCGAACCCCGGGACAGGGCACCTATGGCTACACCTTC.

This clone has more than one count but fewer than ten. CDR3: CASSLVTGVGGELFF. The CDR3 bases are TGCGCCAGCAGCTTGGTGACAGGGGTTGGCGGGGAGCTGTTTTTT. The chain uses TRBV5-1 and TRBJ2-2; 8 nucleotides line up with TRBD1. The V and J ends lost 0 bases and 7 bases, in that order; junction bases with no gene match: 5. The CDR3 extends over 15 amino acids. CDR1 and CDR2 from the germline V gene are SGHRS and YFSETQ.

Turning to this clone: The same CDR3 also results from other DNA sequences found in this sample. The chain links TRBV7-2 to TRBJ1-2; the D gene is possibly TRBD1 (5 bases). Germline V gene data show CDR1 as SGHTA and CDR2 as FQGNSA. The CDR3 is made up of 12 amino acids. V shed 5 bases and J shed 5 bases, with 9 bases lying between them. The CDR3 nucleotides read TGTGCCAGCAGCGGAAGGGGATATGGCTACACCTTC. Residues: CASSGRGYGYTF. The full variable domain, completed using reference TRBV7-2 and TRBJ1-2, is GAGVSQSPSNKVTEKGKDVELRCDPISGHTALYWYRQSLGQGLEFLIYFQGNSAPDKSGLPSDRFSAERTGGSVSTLTIQRTQQEDSAVYLCASSGRGYGYTFGSGTRLTVV.

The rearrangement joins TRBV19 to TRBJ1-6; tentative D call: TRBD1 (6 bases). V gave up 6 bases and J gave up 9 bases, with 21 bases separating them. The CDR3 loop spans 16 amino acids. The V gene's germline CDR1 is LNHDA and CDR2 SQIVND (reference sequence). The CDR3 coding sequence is TGTGCCAGTAGAATGGTCCAGGCAGGGGTTTTTTCACCCCTCCACTTT. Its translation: CASRMVQAGVFSPLHF.

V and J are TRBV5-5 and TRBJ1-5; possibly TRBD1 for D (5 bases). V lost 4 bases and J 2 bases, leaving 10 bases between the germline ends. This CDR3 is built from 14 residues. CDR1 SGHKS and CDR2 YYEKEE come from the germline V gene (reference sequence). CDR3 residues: CASSLSGGNQPQHF. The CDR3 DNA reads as TGTGCCAGCAGCCTCTCGGGGGGCAATCAGCCCCAGCATTTT.